The rows below give T cell receptor beta chains drawn from one sample of a study of blood T cell repertoires in COVID-19. Assay used: immunoSEQ multiplex PCR; TCRdb lists only in-frame clones, some missing. The repertoire holds about 140,000 clones, with over 65% as singletons. What was sequenced was peripheral blood. Every receptor here comes from a woman aged 80 or over with active or convalescent COVID-19. CDR3s include the opening cysteine and the closing phenylalanine or tryptophan. A D gene is named only where the DNA matches it firmly. Clone size is not always given. Where it is, it says once, few, many or a class for expanded clones.

NA,TRBV11-3,TRBJ2-7,NA,13,CASSYHTSYEQYF,TGTGCCAGCAGCTATCACACATCCTACGAGCAGTACTTC
NA,TRBV12-3/TRBV12-4,TRBJ1-3,NA,13,CASDSRPGNTIYF,TGTGCCAGCGACAGCAGGCCTGGAAACACCATATATTTT
NA,TRBV2,TRBJ2-2,few,16,CASSAQPGPLFGELFF,TGTGCCAGCAGTGCTCAACCAGGCCCCTTGTTTGGGGAGCTGTTTTTT
TRBD1,TRBV30,TRBJ1-2,NA,14,CAWSLVRGLFGYTF,TGTGCCTGGAGTTTGGTCAGGGGGCTCTTTGGCTACACCTTC
NA,TRBV5-5,TRBJ2-7,few,14,CASSRTPSSYEQYF,TGTGCCAGCAGCCGGACTCCTAGCTCCTACGAGCAGTACTTC
NA,TRBV29-1,TRBJ2-1,once,11,CSGRGYNEQFF,TGCAGCGGGAGGGGATACAATGAGCAGTTCTTC
TRBD2,TRBV24-1,TRBJ2-5,NA,15,CATSGLAGGEETQYF,TGTGCCACCAGTGGATTAGCGGGGGGCGAAGAGACCCAGTACTTC
TRBD2,TRBV3-1/TRBV3-2,TRBJ2-2,NA,15,CASSPAGGYTGELFF,TGTGCCAGCAGCCCAGCGGGAGGGTACACCGGGGAGCTGTTTTTT
NA,TRBV7-3,TRBJ2-2,NA,17,CASSLNAAGTPSGELFF,TGTGCCAGCAGCTTAAACGCGGCGGGGACCCCATCCGGGGAGCTGTTTTTT
NA,TRBV12-3/TRBV12-4,TRBJ2-1,NA,13,CASKVTGALGQFF,TGTGCCAGCAAAGTAACAGGAGCCCTAGGGCAGTTCTTC
NA,TRBV5-6,TRBJ1-4,NA,11,CASSFKEKLFF,TGTGCCAGCAGCTTTAAAGAAAAACTGTTTTTT
NA,TRBV27,TRBJ1-1,NA,14,CASSPVDRYTEAFF,TGTGCCAGCAGTCCCGTCGACAGGTACACTGAAGCTTTCTTT
NA,TRBV18,TRBJ1-1,NA,16,CASSPGGGIANTEAFF,TGTGCCAGCTCACCGGGCGGGGGTATTGCGAACACTGAAGCTTTCTTT
NA,TRBV7-2,TRBJ2-3,NA,14,CASYGIRSTDTQYF,TGTGCTAGTTACGGGATCCGTAGCACAGATACGCAGTATTTT
TRBD1,TRBV19,TRBJ1-4,NA,16,CASSTRQGRTNEKLFF,TGTGCCAGTAGTACAAGACAGGGGCGGACTAATGAAAAACTGTTTTTT
NA,TRBV4-1,TRBJ2-7,once,12,CASSQVNSEQYF,TGCGCCAGCAGCCAAGTAAATTCCGAGCAGTACTTC
NA,TRBV6-1,TRBJ1-1,once,14,CASSEVGRGGEAFF,TGTGCCAGCAGTGAAGTAGGAAGGGGGGGGGAAGCTTTCTTT
NA,TRBV6-5,TRBJ1-3,once,15,CASRPDLGSGNTIYF,TGTGCCAGCAGACCCGACTTGGGCTCTGGAAACACCATATATTTT
NA,TRBV7-8,TRBJ1-1,NA,14,CASSYLERDTEAFF,TGTGCCAGCAGCTATCTCGAGCGGGATACTGAAGCTTTCTTT
TRBD2,TRBV5-1,TRBJ2-3,NA,15,CASSIRTSGTDTQYF,TGCGCCAGCAGCATACGGACTAGCGGCACAGATACGCAGTATTTT
TRBD2,TRBV15,TRBJ2-5,NA,18,CATSRGARLAGGGETQYF,TGTGCCACCAGCAGAGGGGCCAGACTAGCGGGGGGTGGCGAGACCCAGTACTTC
TRBD1,TRBV27,TRBJ1-4,NA,15,CASSLSGRGREKLFF,TGTGCCAGCAGTTTATCAGGCAGGGGGCGCGAAAAACTGTTTTTT
NA,TRBV7-3,TRBJ2-5,NA,13,CASSLRRQETQYF,TGTGCCAGCAGCTTACGGAGGCAAGAGACCCAGTACTTC
NA,TRBV5-1,TRBJ1-1,NA,18,CASSYDPGWPISDTEAFF,TGCGCCAGCAGTTACGACCCCGGGTGGCCAATTTCGGACACTGAAGCTTTCTTT
TRBD1,TRBV6-5,TRBJ1-1,NA,16,CASSYVQGAQRTEAFF,TGTGCCAGCAGTTACGTACAGGGGGCTCAAAGGACTGAAGCTTTCTTT
TRBD1,TRBV6-2/TRBV6-3,TRBJ1-6,NA,14,CASSAGTGYSPLHF,TGTGCCAGCAGTGCCGGGACAGGGTATTCACCCCTCCACTTT
NA,TRBV6-1,TRBJ1-1,NA,17,CASSVSGNRGVEAEAFF,TGTGCCAGCAGTGTGTCTGGAAATCGCGGGGTTGAGGCTGAAGCTTTCTTT
NA,TRBV3-1/TRBV3-2,TRBJ1-1,NA,14,CASSHGHTNTEAFF,TGTGCCAGCAGCCATGGACACACAAACACTGAAGCTTTCTTT
TRBD1,TRBV11-3,TRBJ2-4,once,16,CASSPGTDSKMDIQYF,TGTGCCAGCAGCCCCGGGACAGATTCTAAGATGGACATTCAGTACTTC
NA,TRBV3-1/TRBV3-2,TRBJ2-6,NA,16,CASSPQGGTGANVLTF,TGTGCCAGCAGCCCCCAGGGGGGTACTGGGGCCAACGTCCTGACTTTC
TRBD1,TRBV15,TRBJ2-7,NA,14,CATSGGQGGDEQYF,TGTGCCACCAGCGGGGGACAGGGAGGCGACGAGCAGTACTTC
TRBD1,TRBV28,TRBJ1-5,NA,15,CASSFVTDRGQPQHF,TGTGCCAGCAGTTTTGTTACGGACAGGGGTCAGCCCCAGCATTTT
NA,TRBV3-1/TRBV3-2,TRBJ1-2,NA,12,CASSQVSYGYTF,TGTGCCAGCAGCCAAGTTAGCTATGGCTACACCTTC
NA,TRBV23-1,TRBJ1-5,NA,16,CASSQWGRGHNQPQHF,TGCGCCAGCAGTCAATGGGGCAGGGGACACAATCAGCCCCAGCATTTT
TRBD1,TRBV6-2/TRBV6-3,TRBJ2-5,NA,15,CASSYLGQYQETQYF,TGTGCCAGCAGTTACTTGGGACAGTACCAAGAGACCCAGTACTTC
TRBD2,TRBV10-1,TRBJ2-1,NA,14,CASSRAGGKGEQFF,TGCGCCAGCAGTCGAGCGGGGGGGAAGGGAGAGCAGTTCTTC
NA,TRBV11-3,TRBJ2-5,NA,15,CASSPGLSGEETQYF,TGTGCCAGCAGTCCCGGACTGTCGGGAGAAGAGACCCAGTACTTC
TRBD1,TRBV28,TRBJ1-2,NA,12,CASSRRQGGYTF,TGTGCCAGCAGTCGGAGACAGGGTGGCTACACCTTC
NA,TRBV29-1,TRBJ2-1,once,13,CSVARGAGNEQFF,TGCAGCGTTGCTCGGGGGGCCGGGAATGAGCAGTTCTTC
TRBD1,TRBV6-5,TRBJ1-1,once,15,CASSYEARGVTEAFF,TGTGCCAGCAGTTACGAAGCCAGGGGGGTCACTGAAGCTTTCTTT
TRBD1,TRBV3-1/TRBV3-2,TRBJ2-3,NA,16,CASSQRGGLSTDTQYF,TGTGCCAGCAGCCAACGAGGGGGCCTTAGCACAGATACGCAGTATTTT
NA,TRBV7-3,TRBJ1-1,NA,14,CASSLGGGNTEAFF,TGTGCCAGCAGCTTAGGTGGCGGGAACACTGAAGCTTTCTTT
TRBD1,TRBV10-3,TRBJ2-3,NA,15,CAISETGGASDTQYF,TGTGCCATCAGTGAGACAGGGGGCGCTTCAGATACGCAGTATTTT
NA,TRBV6-5,TRBJ1-1,few,13,CASSFGENTEAFF,TGTGCCAGCAGTTTCGGGGAGAACACTGAAGCTTTCTTT
NA,TRBV19,TRBJ1-2,NA,17,CASSILGRLTFNYGYTF,TGTGCCAGTAGTATACTTGGCAGGTTGACCTTCAACTATGGCTACACCTTC
NA,TRBV30,TRBJ1-2,NA,15,CAWSVTGATHYGYTF,TGTGCCTGGAGTGTCACAGGAGCCACCCATTATGGCTACACCTTC
TRBD1,TRBV2,TRBJ2-6,NA,16,CASRDRGGSGANVLTF,TGTGCCAGCCGGGACAGGGGTGGCTCTGGGGCCAACGTCCTGACTTTC
NA,TRBV4-3,TRBJ2-7,NA,16,CASSQDLVGPSYEQYF,TGCGCCAGCAGCCAAGATCTTGTCGGTCCCTCCTACGAGCAGTACTTC